The T cell receptor beta chain under discussion was sequenced for a study of T-cell reconstitution after alpha-beta-depleted transplantation in children. Unique molecular identifiers were used to barcode this TCRbeta library. MiXCR, run by TCRdb on the PCR reads, gives a single entry per CDR3 protein. The sample includes about 500,000 distinct CDR3 sequences, around a third of them seen just once. Germline CDR1 and CDR2: MRHNA and SNTAGT. V shed 6 bases and J shed 0 bases, with 13 bases lying between them. The CDR3 contains 15 residues. The chain couples TRBV6-4 to TRBJ2-3; possible D gene TRBD2, 6 bases. The source was PBMCs from the stem cell graft donor, collected from the stem cell graft. This TCR was sampled from a human donor who donated a stem cell graft to a child with aplastic anemia. The CDR3 DNA sequence: TGTGCCAGCAGCCGGGCGGGACTCAGCACAGATACGCAGTATTTT. Residues: CASSRAGLSTDTQYF.